This T cell receptor (beta chain) stems from a study of T cell responses to AZD1222 COVID-19 vaccine. Study-level information: Second-dose recipients at about 4 or about 12 weeks were treated as one pooled group.

Germline V CDR1 and CDR2: LNHNV, YYDKDF (reference sequence). The CDR3 covers 11 residues. V shed 2 bases and J shed 5 bases, with 3 bases lying between them. Note on this clone: The antigen is not known.

Produced via immunoSEQ multiplex PCR; TCRdb's table is partial and in-frame only. This sample has 98,000 or so clones; approximately 86% occur once, and the top ten carry about 3.3%. General study points: After the peak T cell response, and only then, were repertoires sampled. Among AZD1222 vaccinees, only 5 to 7 were seropositive at baseline. Clonal diversity may have been underestimated, and the donors were mostly white British, with more females than males.

Sequencing used peripheral blood, obtained on day 0 of AZD1222 vaccination. This sequence joins TRBV15 and TRBJ1-1; D gene ambiguous. This sequence was found in an adult in good health. Here the CDR3 DNA reads TGTGCCACCAGCAGAAGTACTGAAGCTTTCTTT. Its translation: CATSRSTEAFF. The whole variable domain, filled in from reference TRBV15 and TRBJ1-1, reads DAMVIQNPRYQVTQFGKPVTLSCSQTLNHNVMYWYQQKSSQAPKLLFHYYDKDFNNEADTPDNFQSRRPNTSFCFLDIRSPGLGDTAMYLCATSRSTEAFFGQGTRLTVV.